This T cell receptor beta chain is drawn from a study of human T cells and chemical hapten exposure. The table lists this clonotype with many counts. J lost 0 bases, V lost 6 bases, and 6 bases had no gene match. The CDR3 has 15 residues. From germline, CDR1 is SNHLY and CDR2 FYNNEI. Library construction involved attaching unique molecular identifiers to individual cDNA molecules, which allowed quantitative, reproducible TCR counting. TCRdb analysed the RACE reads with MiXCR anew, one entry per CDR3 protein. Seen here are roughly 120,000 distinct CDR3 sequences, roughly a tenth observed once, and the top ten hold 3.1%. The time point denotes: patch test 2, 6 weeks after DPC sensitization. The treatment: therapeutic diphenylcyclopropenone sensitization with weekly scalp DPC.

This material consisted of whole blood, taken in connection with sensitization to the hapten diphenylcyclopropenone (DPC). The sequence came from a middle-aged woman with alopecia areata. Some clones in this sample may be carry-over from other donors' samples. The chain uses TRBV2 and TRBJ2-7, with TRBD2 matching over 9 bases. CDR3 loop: CASSDSGGSSYEQYF. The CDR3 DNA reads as TGTGCCAGCAGCGATAGCGGGGGCAGCTCCTACGAGCAGTACTTC.